The 5 T cell receptor beta chains given below trace back to one sample, sequenced in a study of post-analysis software for immune sequencing data. Study-level points and caveats: Patients carried five TRBV segments more frequently than controls did, and TRBV5-6, TRBV5-1 and TRBV20-1 were among them.

These receptors are not linked to any known antigen. Included in the TCR beta cDNA libraries were unique molecular identifiers. From the PCR reads, TCRdb called clonotypes with MiXCR, one entry per CDR3 protein. The sample yields hundreds of thousands of distinct CDR3 sequences, 59% seen once. Sequencing was carried out using blood. The receptors come from a girl aged 2 to 10 with multiple sclerosis.

The rearrangement joins TRBV20-1 to TRBJ1-1; tentative D call: TRBD1 (6 bases). Trimming removed 5 bases from V and 4 bases from J, with 20 bases in between. CDR3 length: 15 residues. Germline V CDR1 and CDR2: DFQATT, SNEGSKA (reference sequence). The CDR3 nucleotides are TGCAGTGCTGCCCCCACAGGGATCTCGACCACTGAAGCTTTCTTT. It specifies CSAAPTGISTTEAFF.

This rearrangement joins TRBV12-3 or TRBV12-4 to TRBJ2-3, with TRBD2 matching over 16 bases. V gave up 10 bases and J gave up 0 bases; unmatched junction bases: 16. CDR3 length equals 20 residues. CDR3: CATLSLPGTSGGGSTDTQYF. In nucleotides, the CDR3 is TGTGCCACCCTATCATTGCCCGGGACTAGCGGGGGGGGAAGCACAGATACGCAGTATTTT.

CDR3 protein: CASSQVPGQSYNEQFF. As DNA, the CDR3 is TGCGCCAGCAGCCAAGTGCCGGGACAATCCTACAATGAGCAGTTCTTC. The rearrangement links TRBV4-1 to TRBJ2-1; D may be TRBD1 (6 bases). Germline-derived CDR1 and CDR2 are MGHRA and YSYEKL. The CDR3 runs 16 residues. Trimming stripped 1 base from V and 1 base from J, with 11 bases between.

This sequence joins TRBV7-2 and TRBJ2-5; 7 bases fit TRBD2. The CDR3 sequence is 17 residues long. Germline CDR1 is SGHTA and CDR2 is FQGNSA. J gave up 1 base and V 1 base, and 9 bases lay outside the gene matches. The CDR3 region is CASSLVSGGGSQETQYF. CDR3 coding DNA: TGTGCCAGCAGCTTAGTTTCGGGCGGGGGAAGCCAAGAGACCCAGTACTTC. Supplemented by reference TRBV7-2 and TRBJ2-5, the full variable domain reads GAGVSQSPSNKVTEKGKDVELRCDPISGHTALYWYRQSLGQGLEFLIYFQGNSAPDKSGLPSDRFSAERTGGSVSTLTIQRTQQEDSAVYLCASSLVSGGGSQETQYFGPGTRLLVL.

This clonotype was counted once. The V call is TRBV29-1, the J call TRBJ1-1, with unresolved D. Germline V CDR1 and CDR2: SQVTM, ANQGSEA. V lost 6 bases and J 3 bases, leaving 8 bases between the germline ends. This CDR3 region has 11 residues. The CDR3 protein is CSVATDTEAFF. CDR3 coding DNA: TGCAGCGTCGCCACAGACACTGAAGCTTTCTTT.